The TCR beta chain described here comes from a study of blood T cell repertoires in COVID-19. Across the study: COVID-19 samples, acute and convalescent, were from the United States, Italy and Spain. PBMCs, B-cell-depleted T cells, or T cells provided the cDNA or gDNA that made up the material.

The authors' processing: Reference gene primer amplification gave nucleated cell count estimates. This table comes from immunoSEQ multiplex PCR, and its TCRdb copy is limited to in-frame clones, with some not included. V and J calls and clone size are copied from that table; D and trimming were computed from the DNA. The sample holds around 150,000 clones; just over 85% are singletons and the top ten take less than 3.5%. The sequenced sample consisted of peripheral blood. The TCR comes from a man in his sixties or seventies with acute or convalescent COVID-19.

CDR3 sequence reads: CASSLKPQGAISNEQFF. The CDR3, as DNA: TGTGCCAGCAGCTTAAAGCCCCAGGGGGCAATTAGCAATGAGCAGTTCTTC. The rearrangement links TRBV7-3 to TRBJ2-1, with TRBD1 matching over 8 bases. The CDR3 has 17 residues. The junction had 11 bases not matched to a gene; V was cut back by 1 base and J by 6 bases. In germline, CDR1 is SGHTA, CDR2 FQGTGA. The full variable domain, its missing parts supplied by reference TRBV7-3 and TRBJ2-1, is GAGVSQTPSNKVTEKGKYVELRCDPISGHTALYWYRQSLGQGPEFLIYFQGTGAADDSGLPNDRFFAVRPEGSVSTLKIQRTERGDSAVYLCASSLKPQGAISNEQFFGPGTRLTVL.